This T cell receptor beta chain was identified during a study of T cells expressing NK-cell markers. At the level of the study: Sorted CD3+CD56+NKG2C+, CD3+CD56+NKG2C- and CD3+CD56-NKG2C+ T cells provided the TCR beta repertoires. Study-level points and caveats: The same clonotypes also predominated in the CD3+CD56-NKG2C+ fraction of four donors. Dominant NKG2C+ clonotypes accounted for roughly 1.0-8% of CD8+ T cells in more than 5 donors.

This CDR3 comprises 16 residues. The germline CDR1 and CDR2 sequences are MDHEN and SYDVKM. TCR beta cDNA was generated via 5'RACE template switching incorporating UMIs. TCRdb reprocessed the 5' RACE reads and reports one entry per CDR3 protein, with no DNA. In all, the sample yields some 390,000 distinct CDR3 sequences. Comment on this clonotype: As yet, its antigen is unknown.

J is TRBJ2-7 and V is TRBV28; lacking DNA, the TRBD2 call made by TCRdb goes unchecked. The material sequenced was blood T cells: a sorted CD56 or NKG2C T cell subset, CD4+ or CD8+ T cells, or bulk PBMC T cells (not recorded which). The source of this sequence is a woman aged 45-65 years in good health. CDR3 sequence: CASSLLTGLAGVEQYF. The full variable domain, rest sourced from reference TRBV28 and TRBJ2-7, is DVKVTQSSRYLVKRTGEKVFLECVQDMDHENMFWYRQDPGLGLRLIYFSYDVKMKEKGDIPEGYSVSREKKERFSLILESASTNQTSMYLCASSLLTGLAGVEQYFGPGTRLTVT.